The 25 T cell receptor beta chains below were found in one sample sequenced in a study of radiotherapy plus CTLA-4 blockade in lung cancer. Method: immunoSEQ multiplex PCR; TCRdb's copy keeps in-frame clones and lacks some. The table records more than 95,000 clones, 78% of them present only once. The material was peripheral blood, obtained from a patient treated with radiotherapy plus ipilimumab. The receptors were sampled from a human donor with non-small cell lung cancer who had a partial response to radiotherapy plus ipilimumab.

This clone was counted once. V gene TRBV27 combines with J gene TRBJ1-5, with D hard to call. The germline V gene has CDR1 MNHEY and CDR2 SMNVEV (reference sequence). This CDR3 contains 12 residues. V was shortened by 3 bases and J by 10 bases, with 10 bases between the two germline ends. The CDR3 DNA is TGTGCCAGCAGTTTCGGTCCAGGCCCCCAGCATTTT. Translating it yields CASSFGPGPQHF.

This clone was observed many times. V is TRBV27 and J is TRBJ1-5; 12 positions agree with TRBD1. V dropped 5 bases and J dropped 7; count of bases not matched to a gene: 3. The germline V gene encodes CDR1 MNHEY and CDR2 SMNVEV (reference sequence). CDR3 size: 14 residues. DNA of the CDR3: TGTGCCAGCAGTCTCGGGACAGGGGGCCAGCCCCAGCATTTT. It translates to CASSLGTGGQPQHF.

This chain joins TRBV5-6 and TRBJ1-5; D is uncertain. CDR1 is SGHDT, CDR2 YYEEEE, per germline. The CDR3 is 15 residues long. With 2 bases removed from V and 2 bases from J, the gap between germline ends came to 11 bases. The CDR3 nucleotides read TGTGCCAGCAGCTTAAGAACAGCTCGCAATCAGCCCCAGCATTTT. Protein sequence: CASSLRTARNQPQHF.

This chain links TRBV9 with TRBJ1-1; TRBD1 might be the D (5 bases). The CDR3 contains 14 residues. V lost 0 bases, J lost 3 bases, and 9 bases lay in between. Germline assignment: CDR1 SGDLS and CDR2 YYNGEE. CDR3 residues: CASSVVGGHTEAFF. The DNA of the CDR3 is TGTGCCAGCAGCGTAGTCGGGGGACACACTGAAGCTTTCTTT. The whole variable domain, remainder taken from reference TRBV9 and TRBJ1-1, is DSGVTQTPKHLITATGQRVTLRCSPRSGDLSVYWYQQSLDQGLQFLIQYYNGEERAKGNILERFSAQQFPDLHSELNLSSLELGDSALYFCASSVVGGHTEAFFGQGTRLTVV.

The chain joins TRBV9 to TRBJ2-2; 7 positions match TRBD1. With 0 bases clipped from V and 2 bases from J, the junction kept 4 bases outside the gene matches. The CDR3 contains 16 residues. Germline CDR1 reads SGDLS; CDR2 reads YYNGEE. The CDR3 sequence is CASSVDGTANTGELFF. The DNA for the CDR3 is TGTGCCAGCAGCGTAGACGGGACAGCCAACACCGGGGAGCTGTTTTTT.

This CDR3 reads CAKTLAGSTDTQYF. CDR3 in DNA: TGTGCCAAGACGCTAGCGGGGAGCACAGATACGCAGTATTTT. The chain joins TRBV2 to TRBJ2-3, with 9 bases identical to TRBD2. Germline assignment: CDR1 SNHLY and CDR2 FYNNEI. CDR3 length: 14 amino acids. The V gene end was trimmed by 10 bases and the J gene end by 0 bases; junction bases not matched to a gene: 5.

V is TRBV18 and J is TRBJ1-4, with D maybe TRBD1 (5 bases). The CDR3 length is 14 residues. Looked up from germline, CDR1 is KGHSH and CDR2 is LQKENI. Trimming pared 6 bases from V and 7 bases from J, leaving 15 bases between. As DNA, the CDR3 is TGTGCCAGCTCCGAGGCAGGGATGGCTGAAAAACTGTTTTTT. Translation gives CASSEAGMAEKLFF.

The chain is built from TRBV28 and TRBJ2-2; 9 nucleotides agree with TRBD1. The V gene end was trimmed by 11 bases and the J gene end by 2 bases; junction bases not matched to a gene: 9. Per the germline V gene, CDR1 is MDHEN and CDR2 is SYDVKM. The CDR3 totals 15 residues. CDR3 in DNA: TGTGCCGGCTCCACAGGGGGCTCTAACACCGGGGAGCTGTTTTTT. Amino acids: CAGSTGGSNTGELFF.

The chain carries TRBV9 and TRBJ1-2, with D possibly being TRBD1 (6 bases). Per the germline V gene, CDR1 is SGDLS and CDR2 is YYNGEE. V was shortened by 0 bases and J by 4 bases, with 19 bases between the two germline ends. The length of the CDR3 is 17 residues. CDR3 amino acids: CASSVDREGRGAYGYTF. DNA of the CDR3: TGTGCCAGCAGCGTAGATCGGGAGGGCAGGGGAGCCTATGGCTACACCTTC.

This chain links TRBV6-1 with TRBJ1-1; no clear D. Germline lookup yields CDR1 MNHNS and CDR2 SASEGT. The CDR3 has 15 residues. Trimming cost V 2 bases and J 1 base, with 11 bases left between them. In nucleotides, the CDR3 is TGTGCCAGCAGTGAATGGGGAGGATCGAACACTGAAGCTTTCTTT. It yields the protein CASSEWGGSNTEAFF.

The rearrangement uses TRBV10-3 and TRBJ2-3; 8 nucleotides align to TRBD2. Trimming took 3 bases from V and 3 from J; bases not matched to a gene: 5. Germline V lookup: CDR1 ENHRY, CDR2 SYGVKD. The CDR3 runs 15 residues. This CDR3 reads CAISDSGKRTDTQYF. The CDR3 DNA reads TGTGCCATCAGTGATAGCGGGAAACGGACAGATACGCAGTATTTT.

The genes are TRBV20-1 and TRBJ1-2; D is unclear. CDR3 size: 11 residues. V was shortened by 3 bases and J by 3 bases, with 5 bases between the two germline ends. The germline V gene encodes CDR1 DFQATT and CDR2 SNEGSKA (reference sequence). CDR3 DNA: TGCAGTGCTAGTGCAGACTATGGCTACACCTTC. The encoded protein is CSASADYGYTF.

The rearrangement uses TRBV6-1 and TRBJ2-2, with 9 bases lining up with TRBD1. The germline gives CDR1 MNHNS, CDR2 SASEGT. The junction had 3 bases not matched to a gene; V was cut back by 5 bases and J by 2 bases. This CDR3 spans 15 amino acids. CDR3 protein: CASSLGQGNTGELFF. CDR3 in DNA: TGTGCCAGCAGTTTGGGACAGGGTAACACCGGGGAGCTGTTTTTT.

The V gene is TRBV28, the J gene TRBJ1-5; D may be TRBD1 (6 bases). V lost 6 bases and J 3 bases, leaving 24 bases between the germline ends. The CDR3 covers 18 residues. Germline V gene lookup returns CDR1 MDHEN and CDR2 SYDVKM. CDR3: CASRGGGDSRYLNQPQHF. Here the CDR3 DNA reads TGTGCCAGCAGGGGAGGGGGGGACTCCCGCTACCTCAATCAGCCCCAGCATTTT.

The chain is built from TRBV5-6 and TRBJ2-3, with 12 bases identical to TRBD2. Germline values: CDR1 SGHDT, CDR2 YYEEEE. The CDR3 runs 17 residues. Losses at the gene ends were 5 bases for V and 5 bases for J; bases not matched to a gene: 12. This CDR3 reads CASSLRRTSGMKDTQYF. The CDR3 DNA reads as TGTGCCAGCAGTCTCCGGCGGACTAGCGGGATGAAAGATACGCAGTATTTT.

The chain is built from TRBV7-2 and TRBJ1-2; D remains unclear. The V gene lost 3 bases and the J gene lost 1 base, with 3 bases spanning the gap. Germline V gene lookup returns CDR1 SGHTA and CDR2 FQGNSA. The CDR3 spans 12 residues. DNA of the CDR3: TGTGCCAGCAGCTTTAGTAACTATGGCTACACCTTC. This encodes CASSFSNYGYTF.

The chain employs TRBV7-8 and TRBJ1-1; tentative D call: TRBD1 (6 bases). In germline, CDR1 is SGHVS, CDR2 FQNEAQ. Between the trimmed V and J ends, which lost 5 bases and 0 bases, there was a span of 16 bases. CDR3 size: 16 residues. The CDR3 spells CASSHRTTGLNTEAFF. Written as DNA, the CDR3 is TGTGCCAGCAGCCATCGAACGACAGGCTTGAACACTGAAGCTTTCTTT.

V gene TRBV28 combines with J gene TRBJ1-5, with D possibly matching TRBD1 (5 bases). The CDR3 is 15 residues long. The germline V and J ends were trimmed by 2 bases and 3 bases, with 11 bases remaining between them. Germline V gene sequence: CDR1 MDHEN, CDR2 SYDVKM. The CDR3 region is CASSLPAGFNQPQHF. Here the CDR3 DNA reads TGTGCCAGCAGTTTACCCGCAGGGTTCAATCAGCCCCAGCATTTT.

The chain has TRBV6-1 and TRBJ2-7; 8 bases align to TRBD1. The CDR3 is 14 amino acids. Germline assignment: CDR1 MNHNS and CDR2 SASEGT. The V segment lost 0 bases and the J segment 9 bases; nucleotides outside the gene matches: 7. CDR3 nucleotide sequence: TGTGCCAGCAGTGAAGCCGGACAGGGACTCGGGCAGTACGTC. It translates to CASSEAGQGLGQYV.

The chain couples TRBV30 to TRBJ1-1; D is ambiguous. V was trimmed by 7 bases and J by 4 bases, leaving 13 bases between them. This CDR3 is 12 amino acids long. Germline CDR1 reads GTSNPN; CDR2 reads SVGIG (reference sequence). In DNA form, the CDR3 reads TGTGCCTCGCTCCGGGAGGGCACTGAAGCTTTCTTT. Residues: CASLREGTEAFF.

This sequence joins TRBV9 and TRBJ2-6; possible D gene TRBD1, 6 bases. This CDR3 region has 15 residues. The germline CDR1 and CDR2 sequences are SGDLS and YYNGEE. Trimming took 3 bases from V and 9 from J, leaving 16 bases between them. CDR3 in amino acids: CASSAKTGRVNVLTF. The CDR3 DNA is TGTGCCAGCAGCGCAAAGACAGGTCGTGTCAACGTCCTGACTTTC.

The sample holds a few counts of this clone. The V gene is TRBV6-5, the J gene TRBJ2-3; the D gene is possibly TRBD2 (5 bases). Germline loops: CDR1 MNHEY, CDR2 SVGAGI. Trimming removed 6 bases at V and 1 base at J, with 14 bases between. This CDR3 is built from 15 residues. The CDR3 DNA reads TGTGCCAGCAGCACTACTAGTTGGGGCACAGATACGCAGTATTTT. Its translation: CASSTTSWGTDTQYF.

The chain joins TRBV5-1 to TRBJ1-1; the D gene is possibly TRBD1 (6 bases). Per the germline V gene, CDR1 is SGHRS and CDR2 is YFSETQ. V gave up 5 bases and J gave up 6 bases, with 20 bases separating them. This CDR3 has 15 amino acids. The CDR3 DNA sequence: TGCGCCAGCAGGTCCCAACAGGGTATCTTCCCTGAAGCTTTCTTT. Protein product: CASRSQQGIFPEAFF.

The chain employs TRBV7-2 and TRBJ2-6; 8 nucleotides agree with TRBD2. CDR3 length equals 16 residues. Germline-derived CDR1 and CDR2 are SGHTA and FQGNSA. V shed 7 bases and J 0 bases; nucleotides not matched to a gene: 5. CDR3 sequence: CASKEGLASGANVLTF. CDR3 coding DNA: TGTGCCAGCAAGGAAGGACTAGCCTCTGGGGCCAACGTCCTGACTTTC. Full variable domain (missing parts from reference TRBV7-2 and TRBJ2-6): GAGVSQSPSNKVTEKGKDVELRCDPISGHTALYWYRQSLGQGLEFLIYFQGNSAPDKSGLPSDRFSAERTGGSVSTLTIQRTQQEDSAVYLCASKEGLASGANVLTFGAGSRLTVL.

The rearrangement links TRBV6-5 to TRBJ1-4, with D uncertain. The V gene's germline CDR1 is MNHEY and CDR2 SVGAGI. Trimming cost V 0 bases and J 5 bases, with 10 bases left between them. CDR3 size: 15 residues. CDR3 coding DNA: TGTGCCAGCAGTTACTCGGGCCGGAAGAATGAAAAACTGTTTTTT. This codes for CASSYSGRKNEKLFF.